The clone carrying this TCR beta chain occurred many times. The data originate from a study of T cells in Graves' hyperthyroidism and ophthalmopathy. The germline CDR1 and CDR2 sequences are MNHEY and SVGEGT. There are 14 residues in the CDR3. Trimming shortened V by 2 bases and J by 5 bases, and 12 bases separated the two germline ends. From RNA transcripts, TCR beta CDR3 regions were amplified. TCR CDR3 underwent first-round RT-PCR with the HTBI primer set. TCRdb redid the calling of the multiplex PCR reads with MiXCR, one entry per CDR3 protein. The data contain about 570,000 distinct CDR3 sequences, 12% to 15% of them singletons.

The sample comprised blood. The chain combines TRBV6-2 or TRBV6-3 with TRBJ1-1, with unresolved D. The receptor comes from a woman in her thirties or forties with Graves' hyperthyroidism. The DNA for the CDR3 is TGTGCCAGCAGTTACAATTTTATGAGGACTGAAGCTTTCTTT. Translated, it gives CASSYNFMRTEAFF.